There are a few counts of the clone carrying this T cell receptor beta chain. The record originates from a study of blood T cell repertoires in COVID-19. About the study: The United States, Italy and Spain supplied acute and convalescent COVID-19 samples. T cells, B-cell-depleted T cells, or PBMCs supplied cDNA or gDNA.

The CDR3 runs to 15 residues. Germline CDR1 and CDR2: SGHVS and FNYEAQ. The J segment lost 6 bases and the V segment lost 5 bases, leaving 6 bases of the junction unmatched. Authors' processing steps: Quantification of nucleated cells was approximated via reference gene primer amplification. Clones were read by immunoSEQ multiplex PCR, and TCRdb kept only the in-frame ones, dropping some. D and trimming come from the DNA, and the V and J calls and clone size come from that table. Here the sample spans approximately 240,000 clones, more than 65% being singletons. The receptor was derived from a woman aged 40 to 49 with active or convalescent COVID-19. What was sequenced was peripheral blood. This chain uses TRBV7-6 with TRBJ1-5, with 11 bases aligning to TRBD1. The CDR3 here is CASSAGQGVAQPQHF. The DNA of the CDR3 is TGTGCCAGCAGCGCGGGACAGGGGGTTGCTCAGCCCCAGCATTTT.